Below, 23 T cell receptor beta chains from the same sample are listed, as sequenced in a study of blood T cell repertoires in COVID-19. This table comes from immunoSEQ multiplex PCR, and its TCRdb copy is limited to in-frame clones, with some not included. The sample lists approximately 150,000 clones, about 86% seen once, with 2% to 3% in the top ten. Sequencing was performed on PBMCs or T cells enriched from blood (not recorded which). These receptors were collected from a man aged 35-49 years with acute COVID-19.

This clone was counted between two and nine times. This chain connects TRBV30 to TRBJ1-2; the D is unclear. The length of the CDR3 is 11 residues. V was shortened by 2 bases and J by 5 bases, with 6 bases between the two germline ends. Germline-derived CDR1 and CDR2 are GTSNPN and SVGIG (reference sequence). DNA for the CDR3: TGTGCCTGGAGTACTAGTTATGGCTACACCTTC. Translating gives CAWSTSYGYTF.

This clone came up once. The chain links TRBV7-9 to TRBJ1-5; 7 nucleotides match TRBD1. Looked up from germline, CDR1 is SEHNR and CDR2 is FQNEAQ (reference sequence). The CDR3 loop spans 13 amino acids. The V gene end was trimmed by 5 bases and the J gene end by 7 bases; junction bases not matched to a gene: 5. The CDR3 reads CASSPTGPQPQHF. In DNA form, the CDR3 reads TGTGCCAGCAGCCCGACAGGGCCCCAGCCCCAGCATTTT. Looking up the rest from reference TRBV7-9 and TRBJ1-5 gives the full variable domain: DTGVSQNPRHKITKRGQNVTFRCDPISEHNRLYWYRQTLGQGPEFLTYFQNEAQLEKSRLLSDRFSAERPKGSFSTLEIQRTEQGDSAMYLCASSPTGPQPQHFGDGTRLSIL.

The chain joins TRBV11-2 to TRBJ2-2; 8 positions match TRBD1. From germline, CDR1 is SGHAT and CDR2 FQNNGV. The CDR3 extends over 14 amino acids. The J segment lost 7 bases and the V segment lost 4 bases, leaving 5 bases of the junction unmatched. The CDR3 loop is CASSSQGAVGELFF. Written as DNA, the CDR3 is TGTGCCAGCAGCTCTCAGGGGGCGGTCGGGGAGCTGTTTTTT.

The gene calls are TRBV6-5 and TRBJ1-2; D not resolved. This CDR3 comprises 13 residues. CDR1 MNHEY and CDR2 SVGAGI come from the germline V gene. The ends were cut back, 10 bases at V and 4 bases at J, with 16 bases in the middle. The CDR3 sequence: CATLLNTFYGYTF. The CDR3 DNA follows: TGTGCCACCCTCCTCAACACCTTCTATGGCTACACCTTC.

This rearrangement joins TRBV5-4 to TRBJ1-6; TRBD1 aligns across 8 bases. CDR3 size: 15 residues. CDR1 and CDR2 from the germline V gene are SGHNT and YYREEE (reference sequence). Trimming removed 2 bases from V and 10 bases from J; junction bases left unmatched: 8. CDR3 region: CASSLEQGAKSPLHF. DNA of the CDR3: TGTGCCAGCAGCTTAGAGCAGGGGGCAAAATCACCCCTCCACTTT.

This clone has just one count. The chain recombines TRBV27 with TRBJ2-1; D is perhaps TRBD2 (5 bases). The length of the CDR3 is 14 residues. Trimming took 3 bases from V and 5 from J, leaving 11 bases between them. The germline V gene encodes CDR1 MNHEY and CDR2 SMNVEV (reference sequence). The CDR3: CASSFIGGDNEQFF. The DNA for the CDR3 is TGTGCCAGCAGTTTTATCGGAGGTGACAATGAGCAGTTCTTC.

V usage is TRBV4-1 and J usage is TRBJ2-7; D is undetermined. The V gene's germline CDR1 is MGHRA and CDR2 YSYEKL. The CDR3 covers 14 residues. The germline V and J ends were trimmed by 0 bases and 7 bases, with 13 bases remaining between them. CDR3 amino acids: CASSQDGLPGEQYF. CDR3 nucleotides: TGCGCCAGCAGCCAAGATGGGCTCCCCGGAGAGCAGTACTTC.

CDR3 protein: CASSLAGESTDTQYF. DNA for the CDR3: TGTGCCAGCAGTTTAGCGGGAGAGAGCACAGATACGCAGTATTTT. The V call is TRBV6-4, the J call TRBJ2-3, with TRBD2 matching 9 bases. Per the germline V gene, CDR1 is MRHNA and CDR2 is SNTAGT. The CDR3 is made up of 15 amino acids. V was clipped by 5 bases and J by 0 bases; unmatched bases: 3.

The J gene is TRBJ2-1, the V gene TRBV6-1; D is unresolved. The length of the CDR3 is 13 residues. Germline lookup yields CDR1 MNHNS and CDR2 SASEGT. V lost 1 base to trimming and J lost 9 bases, with 10 bases between them. DNA of the CDR3: TGTGCCAGCAGTGAAGGAACCCCAGGTGAGCAGTTCTTC. Protein sequence: CASSEGTPGEQFF.

V usage is TRBV6-5 and J usage is TRBJ2-1, with TRBD1 matching 9 bases. This CDR3 region has 16 residues. Looked up from germline, CDR1 is MNHEY and CDR2 is SVGAGI. Unmatched junction bases numbered 8, after V lost 0 bases and J lost 8 bases. The CDR3 reads CASSYSKTGGLYEQFF. CDR3 bases: TGTGCCAGCAGTTACTCGAAAACAGGGGGCCTGTATGAGCAGTTCTTC.

The V call is TRBV2, the J call TRBJ2-1; D gene unclear. The germline CDR1 and CDR2 sequences are SNHLY and FYNNEI. With 2 bases removed from V and 3 bases from J, the gap between germline ends came to 5 bases. CDR3 length equals 13 residues. CDR3 region: CASSESSYNEQFF. The CDR3 region has the DNA TGTGCCAGCAGTGAATCTAGCTACAATGAGCAGTTCTTC.

The chain uses TRBV21-1 and TRBJ2-7; the D call TRBD1 from the table was never checked on the DNA. TRBV21-1 is termed a pseudogene. CDR3 length: 15 amino acids. CDR3 nucleotides: TGTGCCAGCAGCAGAAACAGGGGCCCCCTGGACGAGCAGTACTTC. Translating it yields CASSRNRGPLDEQYF.

This chain uses TRBV27 with TRBJ2-3, with D possibly being TRBD2 (8 bases). Trimming took 6 bases from V and 6 from J, leaving 25 bases between them. This CDR3 has 17 residues. Germline V lookup: CDR1 MNHEY, CDR2 SMNVEV (reference sequence). The CDR3 is CASSLSGGLTGGDTQYF. CDR3 sequence (DNA): TGTGCCAGCAGCCTATCAGGGGGGTTGACGGGAGGGGATACGCAGTATTTT.

This sequence joins TRBV2 and TRBJ1-1; 8 nucleotides agree with TRBD1. This CDR3 comprises 16 residues. Germline trimming cut 3 bases from V and 1 base from J; bases unmatched to any gene: 7. Germline CDR1 and CDR2: SNHLY and FYNNEI. The CDR3 DNA reads TGTGCCAGCAGTGATAAAACAGGGGGATCGAACACTGAAGCTTTCTTT. It translates to CASSDKTGGSNTEAFF.

In this sample, this clone turned up once. The genes are TRBV2 and TRBJ1-6, with TRBD1 matching over 7 bases. The CDR3 extends over 14 amino acids. The V gene's germline CDR1 is SNHLY and CDR2 FYNNEI. The J segment lost 9 bases and the V segment lost 1 base, leaving 3 bases of the junction unmatched. CDR3 protein: CASSEGQGGSPLHF. In DNA form, the CDR3 reads TGTGCCAGCAGTGAAGGACAGGGCGGTTCACCCCTCCACTTT. The complete variable domain, with remaining parts taken from reference TRBV2 and TRBJ1-6, reads EPEVTQTPSHQVTQMGQEVILRCVPISNHLYFYWYRQILGQKVEFLVSFYNNEISEKSEIFDDQFSVERPDGSNFTLKIRSTKLEDSAMYFCASSEGQGGSPLHFGNGTRLTVT.

V and J are TRBV28 and TRBJ1-2; D unresolved. CDR1 is MDHEN, CDR2 SYDVKM, per germline. V was trimmed by 6 bases and J by 4 bases, leaving 12 bases between them. The CDR3 runs to 13 residues. DNA for the CDR3: TGTGCCAGCAGATCGGGGATTTCCTATGGCTACACCTTC. This sequence encodes CASRSGISYGYTF.

The rearrangement uses TRBV7-3 and TRBJ1-1, with D possibly being TRBD1 (5 bases). Germline CDR1 and CDR2: SGHTA and FQGTGA. Trimming removed 2 bases from V and 1 base from J, with 11 bases in between. This CDR3 contains 15 residues. CDR3 in amino acids: CASSLQGVQNTEAFF. CDR3 coding DNA: TGTGCCAGCAGCTTACAGGGCGTACAGAACACTGAAGCTTTCTTT. Filled out from reference TRBV7-3 and TRBJ1-1, the complete variable domain reads GAGVSQTPSNKVTEKGKYVELRCDPISGHTALYWYRQSLGQGPEFLIYFQGTGAADDSGLPNDRFFAVRPEGSVSTLKIQRTERGDSAVYLCASSLQGVQNTEAFFGQGTRLTVV.

The chain's CDR3 is CASGRLQDSPLHF. CDR3 nucleotides: TGTGCCAGTGGGCGTTTACAGGATTCACCCCTCCACTTT. The V and J genes are TRBV19 and TRBJ1-6; D is possibly TRBD1 (5 bases). V lost 8 bases and J 8 bases, leaving 13 bases between the germline ends. The V gene's germline CDR1 is LNHDA and CDR2 SQIVND (reference sequence). The length of the CDR3 is 13 residues.

The CDR3 loop reads CASLLAEYNEQFF. CDR3 in DNA: TGTGCCAGTCTACTAGCGGAGTACAATGAGCAGTTCTTC. The chain employs TRBV2 and TRBJ2-1, with TRBD2 identical over 8 bases. The CDR3 is made up of 13 amino acids. Looked up from germline, CDR1 is SNHLY and CDR2 is FYNNEI. V shed 9 bases and J 4 bases; nucleotides not matched to a gene: 5.

The chain joins TRBV28 to TRBJ1-1; a weak D match, TRBD1 (5 bases). Trimming pared 2 bases from V and 5 bases from J, leaving 15 bases between. The CDR3 runs to 15 residues. Germline V gene lookup returns CDR1 MDHEN and CDR2 SYDVKM. This CDR3 is CASSLGGGGVTEAFF. The CDR3 nucleotides read TGTGCCAGCAGTTTAGGGGGGGGTGGAGTAACTGAAGCTTTCTTT.

The chain joins TRBV5-1 to TRBJ2-7, with TRBD1 identical over 8 bases. The junction had 5 bases not matched to a gene; V was cut back by 4 bases and J by 5 bases. CDR1 and CDR2 (germline): SGHRS, YFSETQ. This CDR3 is 13 amino acids long. The CDR3 DNA is TGCGCCAGCAGCGTGGACAGGGTAAACGAGCAGTACTTC. Its translation: CASSVDRVNEQYF.

V is TRBV30 and J is TRBJ1-1; D not certain. Per the germline V gene, CDR1 is GTSNPN and CDR2 is SVGIG (reference sequence). V was pared by 5 bases and J by 1 base, with 8 bases between. The CDR3 consists of 12 residues. The CDR3 is CAWGLSNTEAFF. The CDR3 bases are TGTGCCTGGGGACTTTCGAACACTGAAGCTTTCTTT.

In regard to this clone: One junction end does not reproduce the germline sequence, and a read error may be involved. J is TRBJ2-3 and V is TRBV7-7; 10 bases align to TRBD2. CDR1 and CDR2 (germline): SSHAT, FNYEAQ (reference sequence). This CDR3 has 15 residues. The CDR3 DNA reads TGTGCTAGCAGCTTAGTAGCGGGGGGACCAGATACGCAGTATTTT. Amino acid sequence: CASSLVAGGPDTQYF.